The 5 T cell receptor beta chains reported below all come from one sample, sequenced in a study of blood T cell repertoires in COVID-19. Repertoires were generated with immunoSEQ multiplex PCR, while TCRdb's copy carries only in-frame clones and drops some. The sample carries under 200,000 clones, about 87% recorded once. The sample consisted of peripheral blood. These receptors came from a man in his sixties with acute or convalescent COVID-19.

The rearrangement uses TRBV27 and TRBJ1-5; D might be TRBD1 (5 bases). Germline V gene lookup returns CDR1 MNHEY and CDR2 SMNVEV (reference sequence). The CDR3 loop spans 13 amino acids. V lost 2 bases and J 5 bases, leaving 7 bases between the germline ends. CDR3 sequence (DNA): TGTGCCAGCAGTTTACGGGGGGATCAGCCCCAGCATTTT. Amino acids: CASSLRGDQPQHF.

CDR3 in DNA: TGTGCCATCAGTGAAGAGGGGGCCCCCACAGATACGCAGTATTTT. It translates to CAISEEGAPTDTQYF. The chain employs TRBV10-3 and TRBJ2-3; TRBD1 matches 7 bases. Germline trimming cut 3 bases from V and 2 bases from J; bases unmatched to any gene: 5. Germline V gene data show CDR1 as ENHRY and CDR2 as SYGVKD. The CDR3 covers 15 residues.

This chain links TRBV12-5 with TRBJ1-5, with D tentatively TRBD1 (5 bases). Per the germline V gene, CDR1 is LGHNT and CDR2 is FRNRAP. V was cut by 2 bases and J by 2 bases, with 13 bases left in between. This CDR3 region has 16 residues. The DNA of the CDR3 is TGTGCTAGTGGTTTGATCAGGGCTGGGGGCAATCAGCCCCAGCATTTT. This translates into CASGLIRAGGNQPQHF.

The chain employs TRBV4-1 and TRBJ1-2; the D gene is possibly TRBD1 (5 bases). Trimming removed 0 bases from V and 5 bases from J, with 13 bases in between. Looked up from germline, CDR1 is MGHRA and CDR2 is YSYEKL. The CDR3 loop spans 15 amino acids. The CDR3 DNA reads TGCGCCAGCAGCCAAGACCCTTCAGGGTGGTATGGCTACACCTTC. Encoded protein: CASSQDPSGWYGYTF.

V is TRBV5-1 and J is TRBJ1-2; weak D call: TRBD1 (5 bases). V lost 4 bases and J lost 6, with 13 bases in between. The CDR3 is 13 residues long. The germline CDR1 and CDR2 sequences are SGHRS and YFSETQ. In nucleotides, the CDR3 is TGCGCCAGCAGCGGCAGGGAGGTCGATGGCTACACCTTC. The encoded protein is CASSGREVDGYTF.